This record looks at one T cell receptor beta chain sequence and its context. The antigen is undetermined. Sequencing was performed with immunoSEQ multiplex PCR; in TCRdb, only in-frame clones are kept and a portion is missing. The table has 85,000 to 120,000 clones, about 94% seen once. The data belong to a study of cytomegalovirus exposure and HLA in healthy donors. Overall study: Both the roughly 120 validation repertoires and the roughly 700 first-cohort repertoires used the same platform, as reported by a later analysis.

Germline values: CDR1 SGHTA, CDR2 FQGNSA. V gave up 6 bases and J gave up 6 bases, with 12 bases separating them. The length of the CDR3 is 13 residues. The study, taken as a whole, reports: Listed as cytomegalovirus-associated were 150 or so TCR beta chains. Despite most TCR sequences being rare, some public TCRs occurred in many donors. Specificity of a few CMV-associated chains for CMV antigens was verified in vitro.

The V and J genes are TRBV7-2 and TRBJ1-5; no clear D gene. The receptor's source is a woman aged 18 to 35 in good health and CMV-seronegative. Sequenced sample: PBMCs. CDR3 nucleotide sequence: TGTGCCAGCAGTCTTGCAGCGCCTCAGCCCCAGCATTTT. It codes for CASSLAAPQPQHF.